This TCR beta chain was retrieved from a study of a mutant IDH1 vaccine in newly diagnosed glioma. Study in general: It was radiotherapy, temozolomide, or both that patients received previously, with most receiving both. Whole-study findings and limits: Approximately 93% of patients showed vaccine-induced immune responses across multiple MHC alleles. Seemingly, pseudoprogression had no relation to changes in the top peripheral T cell clonotypes.

With respect to this clone: Its target is unknown.

This CDR3 has 14 residues. Germline V gives CDR1 SGDLS, CDR2 YYNGEE. V lost 0 bases and J 3 bases, leaving 10 bases between the germline ends. TCRdb keeps only in-frame clones here, not all; method: immunoSEQ multiplex PCR. Of tens of thousands of clones in the sample, over 65% were seen once. Time point reported: baseline, week 1 (first vaccination visit). The sample's treatment: pre-vaccination baseline after standard-of-care therapy. Donor tumors were new WHO grade 3 or 4 IDH1-mutant, ATRX-lost astrocytomas. The chain is built from TRBV9 and TRBJ2-7, with D unresolved. The clonotype originates from a woman in her forties with glioma. Sample: PBMCs, taken from a glioma patient treated with radiotherapy, temozolomide or both. Here the CDR3 reads CASSVGLSGYEQYF. CDR3 coding DNA: TGTGCCAGCAGCGTAGGCCTTTCGGGCTACGAGCAGTACTTC.